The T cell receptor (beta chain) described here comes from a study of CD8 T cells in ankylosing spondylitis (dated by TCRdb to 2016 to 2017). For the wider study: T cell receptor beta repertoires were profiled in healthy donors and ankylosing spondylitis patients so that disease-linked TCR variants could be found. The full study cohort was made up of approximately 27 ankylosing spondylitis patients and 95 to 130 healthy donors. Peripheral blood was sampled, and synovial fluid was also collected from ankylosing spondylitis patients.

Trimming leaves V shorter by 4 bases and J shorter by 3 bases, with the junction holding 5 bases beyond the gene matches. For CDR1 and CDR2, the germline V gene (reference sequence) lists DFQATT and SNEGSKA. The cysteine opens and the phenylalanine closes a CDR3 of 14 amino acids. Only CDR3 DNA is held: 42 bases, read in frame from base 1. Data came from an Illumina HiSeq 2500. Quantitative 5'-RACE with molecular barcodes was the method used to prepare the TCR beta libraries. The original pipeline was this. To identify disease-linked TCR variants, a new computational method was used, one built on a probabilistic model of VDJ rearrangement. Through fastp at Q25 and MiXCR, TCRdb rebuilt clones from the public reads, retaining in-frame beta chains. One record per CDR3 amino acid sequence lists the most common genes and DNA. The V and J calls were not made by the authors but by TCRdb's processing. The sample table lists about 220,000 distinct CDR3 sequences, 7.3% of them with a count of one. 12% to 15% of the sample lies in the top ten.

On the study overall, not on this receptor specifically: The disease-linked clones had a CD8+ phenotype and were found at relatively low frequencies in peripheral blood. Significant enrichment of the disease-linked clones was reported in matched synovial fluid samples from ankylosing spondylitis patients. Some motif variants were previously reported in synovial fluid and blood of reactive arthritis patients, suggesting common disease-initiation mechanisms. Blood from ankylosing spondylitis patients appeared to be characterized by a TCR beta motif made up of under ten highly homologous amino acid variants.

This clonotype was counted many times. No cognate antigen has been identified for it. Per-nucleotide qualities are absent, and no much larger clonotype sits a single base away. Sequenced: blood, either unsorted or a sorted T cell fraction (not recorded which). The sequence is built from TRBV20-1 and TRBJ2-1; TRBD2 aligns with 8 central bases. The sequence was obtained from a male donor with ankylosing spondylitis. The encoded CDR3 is CSAKSGRSYNEQFF. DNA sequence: TGCAGTGCTAAGAGCGGGAGAAGCTACAATGAGCAGTTCTTC.